The sequence of this T cell receptor (beta chain) was determined in a study of post-analysis software for immune sequencing data (dated by TCRdb to the mid-2010s). At the level of the whole study: Disease courses on record covered relapsing-remitting, secondary progressive and progressive-relapsing multiple sclerosis, though some patients had no subtype annotation. The patient repertoires were set against under 12 previously published healthy control repertoires from donors whose ages ranged from about 6 to 26 years. A subset of samples was prepared in parallel using single-end sample barcoding, then pooled and co-amplified after Illumina adapter ligation. Study-wide conclusions, independent of this receptor: When samples were clustered directly using the F measure, samples prepared in the same batch co-clustered strongly, which prompted a batch-effect correction. The multiple sclerosis patient group was slightly younger than the control group. Multiple sclerosis patients had significantly lower normalized Chao1 diversity than controls, a result that suggests substantial peripheral T-cell clonal expansion. Patients showed significantly higher frequencies than controls for a handful of TRBV segments, among them TRBV5-6, TRBV5-1 and TRBV20-1.

In its sample, this clonotype was seen a few times. The clone's antigen remains unknown. The sample holds no much larger clone one base away, and base qualities are not on file. Libraries were made using PCR. Data came from an Illumina HiSeq 2500. To reduce PCR and sequencing biases, unique molecular identifiers were built into the TCR beta cDNA libraries. Every 1 to 10 million input T cells yielded roughly 0.5 million cDNA molecules, meaning each molecule approximated one T cell. The same protocol used for the earlier healthy control dataset was applied to prepare and sequence the patient libraries. Within a given batch, samples were prepared together, multiplexed and sequenced on the same HiSeq lane. Per the source publication's procedure: Raw barcoded reads were processed with MIGEC, discarding single-read molecular identifier groups before consensus assembly and CDR3 extraction. VDJtools was used for post-analysis of the clonotype tables, and diversity was normalized by down-sampling every dataset to the size of the smallest sample. To correct batch-related cross-sample contamination, repertoire overlap clustering matched CDR3 amino acid sequences but not nucleotide sequences. TCRdb trimmed public reads at Q25 via fastp, called clones via MiXCR and kept in-frame beta chains. Rows merge per CDR3 protein into single entries with the most common DNA and genes. TCRdb's processing, not the study's, gives the V and J calls here. This sample comprises fewer than 850,000 distinct CDR3 sequences, 25% to 30% of them detected only once. In total, the top ten clones hold roughly 0.57% of the sample.

Deletion took 6 bases off V and 2 bases off J, with a span of 14 bases between the germline ends. The CDR3, cysteine through phenylalanine, is 14 amino acids long. Solely the CDR3 DNA is kept, with 42 bases framed from the first base. CDR1 is given as MGHDK and CDR2 as SYGVNS, both from the germline V gene. To demonstrate the VDJtools post-analysis software, the study profiled TCR beta repertoires from the peripheral blood of around 13 young patients with multiple sclerosis. The multiple sclerosis patients were children and adolescents ranging in age from 6 to 15 years. The chain is assembled from TRBV25-1 and TRBJ2-7, with a weak D call of TRBD1 (7 bases match). Sequenced: blood. This sequence originates from a girl under 18 with multiple sclerosis. The nucleotide sequence is given as TGTGCCAGCAGGCGGGACAGTGGGGCCTACGAGCAGTACTTC. The encoded protein is CASRRDSGAYEQYF.